A selection of T cell receptor beta chains follows, all from one sample in a study of T cell repertoires in cytomegalovirus infection. Their specific antigens are unknown. TCRdb recomputed calls from the reads with MiXCR, one row per CDR3 protein. This table holds 550,000 to 850,000 distinct CDR3 sequences, roughly a third found once. The sequencing here drew on cultured PBMCs, taken from culture after CMV antigen stimulation. All receptors come from a human donor in good health (CMV status not recorded). Some clones in this sample may be carry-over from other donors' samples. CDR3s include the opening cysteine and the closing phenylalanine or tryptophan. Each record gives: V gene, CDR3 length, D gene, clone size, J gene, CDR3 DNA, CDR3 protein. The D gene is left open where the match is weak. Where a row states a size, it is once, few, many or the class of an expanded clone; other rows omit it.

>TRBV4-3|15|NA|few|TRBJ1-1
TGCGCCAGCAGCCAAGGGCGAGGGGGGGGAACTGAAGCTTTCTTT
CASSQGRGGGTEAFF
>TRBV5-4|14|NA|few|TRBJ1-2
TGTGCCAGCAGCTTGGCCCCTACAGTCTATGGCTACACCTTC
CASSLAPTVYGYTF
>TRBV5-1|15|NA|NA|TRBJ1-5
TGCGCCAGCAGCAAGCTCTTCTCGGGTAACCAGCCCCAGCATTTT
CASSKLFSGNQPQHF
>TRBV10-3|13|NA|NA|TRBJ2-1
TGTGCCATCCGTGAGGGGACGGACAATGAGCAGTTCTTC
CAIREGTDNEQFF
>TRBV7-6|15|NA|few|TRBJ1-1
TGTGCCAGCAGCCTGTCGGGACACGCGAACACTGAAGCTTTCTTT
CASSLSGHANTEAFF
>TRBV7-8|12|NA|few|TRBJ2-1
TGTGCCAGCAGCCTACAGCTTAGGGAGCAGTTCTTC
CASSLQLREQFF
>TRBV6-2/TRBV6-3|17|NA|NA|TRBJ1-1
TGTGCCAGCAGTTACTCCGGGGACGTAGGATATGACACTGAAGCTTTCTTT
CASSYSGDVGYDTEAFF
>TRBV19|14|NA|NA|TRBJ1-1
TGTGCCAGTAGTATCTCGGCACGATACCAGGTAGCTTTCTTT
CASSISARYQVAFF
>TRBV7-2|13|NA|many|TRBJ2-3
TGTGCCAGCAGCGCCCGGACGGGGAATACGCAGTATTTT
CASSARTGNTQYF
>TRBV11-2|11|NA|NA|TRBJ2-3
TGTGCCAGCAGCTTAGACACGGTGGCGTATTTT
CASSLDTVAYF
>TRBV20-1|15|NA|NA|TRBJ2-7
TGCAGTGCTACCCCCTCGGGAGCGGCCTCCTACGAGCAGTACTTC
CSATPSGAASYEQYF
>TRBV12-3/TRBV12-4|13|NA|NA|TRBJ2-7
TGTGCCAGCAGTTTCGGCGTTCACTACGAGCAGTACTTC
CASSFGVHYEQYF
>TRBV7-8|15|NA|many|TRBJ1-3
TGTGCCAGCAGCTCCATGGCAAGCTCTGGAAACACCATATATTTT
CASSSMASSGNTIYF
>TRBV20-1|14|NA|NA|TRBJ1-5
TGCAGTGCTAGATTATCTGATAGCAATCAGCCCCAGCATTTT
CSARLSDSNQPQHF
>TRBV7-9|11|NA|many|TRBJ2-5
TGTGCCAGCAAACGAGAAGAGACCCAGTACTTC
CASKREETQYF
>TRBV6-6|16|TRBD2|NA|TRBJ2-7
TGTGCCAGCAGTTACTCAACTAGCGGGAGGATGCACGAGCAGTACTTC
CASSYSTSGRMHEQYF
>TRBV7-2|13|NA|NA|TRBJ2-2
TGTGCCAGCAGCTTACTGAGAGGCGGGGAGCTGTTTTTT
CASSLLRGGELFF
>TRBV7-9|15|NA|NA|TRBJ2-5
TGTGCCAGTGAGAACGGTGCAGGGGCACTGGAGACCCAGTACTTC
CASENGAGALETQYF
>TRBV24-1|12|NA|NA|TRBJ2-2
TGTGCCACCTCACAGGGATCCGGGGAGCTGTTTTTT
CATSQGSGELFF
>TRBV6-6|14|NA|NA|TRBJ2-7
TGTGCCAGCAGCCACTCGGGGCCTGACTACGAGCAGTACTTC
CASSHSGPDYEQYF
>TRBV6-1|12|TRBD2|few|TRBJ2-5
TGTGCCAGCAAAACTAGCGGGCCGCAGGAGTACTTC
CASKTSGPQEYF
>TRBV6-2/TRBV6-3|15|NA|NA|TRBJ1-5
TGTGCCAGCAGTTACTTACGGTTCGGGAATCAGCCCCAGCATTTT
CASSYLRFGNQPQHF
>TRBV20-1|16|NA|NA|TRBJ2-1
TGCAGTGCAACGAAGGGGGCGGGGGTCTCCTACAATGAGCAGTTCTTC
CSATKGAGVSYNEQFF
>TRBV6-1|10|NA|NA|TRBJ2-7
TGTGCCAGTGGCGAATACGAGCAGTACTTC
CASGEYEQYF
>TRBV28|12|TRBD2|NA|TRBJ2-1
TGTGCCACAGCGGGGGGGGTGTATGAGCAGTTCTTC
CATAGGVYEQFF
>TRBV12-3/TRBV12-4|14|NA|few|TRBJ2-3
TGTGCCAGCAAATCAGCGCGTAGCACAGATACGCAGTATTTT
CASKSARSTDTQYF
>TRBV4-3|15|NA|NA|TRBJ1-4
TGCGCCAGCAGCCCTTCAGGGGTGGTGGATGAAAAACTGTTTTTT
CASSPSGVVDEKLFF
>TRBV11-2|12|NA|NA|TRBJ2-1
TGTGCCAGCAGCCCGATTAGGAATGAGCAGTTCTTC
CASSPIRNEQFF
>TRBV10-3|12|TRBD2|NA|TRBJ2-3
TGTGCCATCGGGGGGAGGGGAGATACGCAGTATTTT
CAIGGRGDTQYF
>TRBV29-1|17|NA|NA|TRBJ2-5
TGCAGCGTTCCAAGCCCCGGGACCATGGGGGGAGCGGAGACCCAGTACTTC
CSVPSPGTMGGAETQYF
>TRBV6-1|11|NA|NA|TRBJ2-7
TGTGCCAGTTGGGCCTCCTACGAGCAGTACTTC
CASWASYEQYF
>TRBV6-6|18|TRBD2|NA|TRBJ2-3
TGTGCCAGCAGTTACTCGTGGGTAGCGGGGGGGAAGACAGATACGCAGTATTTT
CASSYSWVAGGKTDTQYF
>TRBV28|16|TRBD1|few|TRBJ2-5
TGTGCCAGCAGTTTATTTGGACAGGGGGCGTTTGAGACCCAGTACTTC
CASSLFGQGAFETQYF
>TRBV20-1|14|TRBD1|NA|TRBJ2-1
TGCAGTGCTAGCGGGACAGGGTCCTACAATGAGCAGTTCTTC
CSASGTGSYNEQFF
>TRBV4-1|15|TRBD1|few|TRBJ2-7
TGCGCCAGCAGCCACCTGGGACAGTCTCTCTACGAGCAGTACTTC
CASSHLGQSLYEQYF
>TRBV12-3/TRBV12-4|16|NA|NA|TRBJ2-7
TGTGCCAGCAGTTGGGGGGATTGGGGATTCCTTGGCGAGCAGTACTTC
CASSWGDWGFLGEQYF
>TRBV2|13|TRBD1|NA|TRBJ1-5
TGTGCCACTGGGACAGGGGGCAATCAGCCCCAGCATTTT
CATGTGGNQPQHF
>TRBV11-2|14|NA|few|TRBJ2-3
TGTGCCAGCAGCCCCCAACCTTCGACGGATACGCAGTATTTT
CASSPQPSTDTQYF
>TRBV12-5|14|NA|few|TRBJ2-2
TGTGCTAGTGCACAGGGTCGAGTTGACGGGGAGCTGTTTTTT
CASAQGRVDGELFF
>TRBV7-2|12|NA|NA|TRBJ1-5
TGTGCCAGCAGCTTCCCCAAGGGGACCCAGCATTTT
CASSFPKGTQHF
>TRBV6-5|16|NA|NA|TRBJ2-3
TGTGCCAGCAGAATGTCAGGGGGGGGGAGCACAGATACGCAGTATTTT
CASRMSGGGSTDTQYF
>TRBV7-2|17|TRBD2|many|TRBJ2-5
TGTGCCAGCAGCCTTCGGGCCCTGCGGGAGAACCAAGAGACCCAGTACTTC
CASSLRALRENQETQYF
>TRBV7-2|15|NA|many|TRBJ1-5
TGTGCCAGCAGCCTCTTAAAAGATAGCAATCAGCCCCAGCATTTT
CASSLLKDSNQPQHF
>TRBV6-8|11|NA|NA|TRBJ2-5
TGTGCCAGCATGGAGGGGGAGACCCAGTACTTC
CASMEGETQYF
>TRBV12-3/TRBV12-4|14|NA|NA|TRBJ2-1
TGTGCCAGCAGCCTACAGGGTACCAACAATGAGCAGTTCTTC
CASSLQGTNNEQFF
>TRBV7-9|16|NA|NA|TRBJ2-7
TGTGCCAGCAGCTTTCTTTCGAGCGCCAGCTCCTACGAGCAGTACTTC
CASSFLSSASSYEQYF
>TRBV19|14|TRBD2|NA|TRBJ2-1
TGTGCCAGTAGTAGGCGACTAGCGGGAGCCGAGGCGTTCTTC
CASSRRLAGAEAFF
>TRBV6-5|13|NA|NA|TRBJ1-2
TGTGCCAGCAGTTACTCGAACGGGCGCGGCTACACCTTC
CASSYSNGRGYTF
>TRBV20-1|17|TRBD2|NA|TRBJ2-7
TGCAGTGCCCAGGGACTAGCGGGGGTTTTCCACAATATCGAGCAGTACTTC
CSAQGLAGVFHNIEQYF
>TRBV7-9|15|NA|few|TRBJ1-1
TGTGCCAGCAGCTCCGACAGGAAAATGAACACTGAAGCTTTCTTT
CASSSDRKMNTEAFF
>TRBV11-2|14|TRBD1|few|TRBJ1-2
TGTGCCAGCAGCTTAGTTGACAGGGGCTATGGCTACACCTTC
CASSLVDRGYGYTF
>TRBV7-2|16|TRBD2|many|TRBJ2-7
TGTGCCAGCAGCCCGGGGCTAGCGGGGTGGTCCTACGAGCAGTACTTC
CASSPGLAGWSYEQYF
>TRBV12-3/TRBV12-4|15|TRBD2|many|TRBJ2-3
TGTGCCAGCAGTCCCGAGCGGGAGGGCCGAGATACGCAGTATTTT
CASSPEREGRDTQYF
>TRBV24-1|17|NA|few|TRBJ2-1
TGTGCCACCAGTGATTCCCGACCCCCGGGACGAGGCAATGAGCAGTTCTTC
CATSDSRPPGRGNEQFF
>TRBV18|13|TRBD2|few|TRBJ2-3
TGTGCCAGCTCGCGACTAGCGGGAGATACGCAGTATTTT
CASSRLAGDTQYF
>TRBV7-9|16|TRBD1|NA|TRBJ2-3
TGTGCCAGCAGCCCGCTCCGGACAGGGTTGTCCGATACGCAGTATTTT
CASSPLRTGLSDTQYF
>TRBV10-3|14|NA|many|TRBJ2-6
TGTGCCACAGGGTCGAGGGCTGGGGCCAACGTCCTGACTTTC
CATGSRAGANVLTF
>TRBV11-2|13|TRBD1|NA|TRBJ1-2
TGTGCCAGCAGCTTAGCACAGGGGACTTTCTACACCTTC
CASSLAQGTFYTF